The clone carrying this TCR beta chain was seen a few times. No antigen is known for it. V lost 7 bases, J lost 6 bases, and 12 bases lay in between. In germline, CDR1 is SNHLY, CDR2 FYNNEI. The CDR3 length is 12 residues. These data come from a study of cytomegalovirus exposure and HLA in healthy donors. At the time of sampling, donors were nominally healthy, though unrecorded immune exposures were likely. Study-wide findings and caveats: It has been reported that TCR beta sequences accurately predicted the HLA-A and HLA-B alleles of most subjects. TCR beta chains numbering more than 150 were designated cytomegalovirus-associated. Follow-up analysis found HLA locus-dependent TCR association rates, highest for DRB1 and lowest for HLA-C.

Primers: 60 Vbeta forward and 13 Jbeta reverse. Profiled with immunoSEQ multiplex PCR; TCRdb holds only in-frame clones, not every one. This sample has 75,000 to 90,000 clones; over 70% occur once, and the top ten carry around 6%. This rearrangement joins TRBV2 to TRBJ1-1; possibly TRBD1 for D (6 bases). The sequence derives from a male donor in good health and CMV-seropositive. The sequencing sample was made of PBMCs. In DNA form, the CDR3 reads TGTGCCAGCACTCTCGAGGGGGCTGAAGCTTTCTTT. This codes for CASTLEGAEAFF.